One and the same sample provided the 2 T cell receptor beta chains below, sequenced in a study of cytomegalovirus exposure and HLA in healthy donors. Clones were sequenced by immunoSEQ multiplex PCR, and TCRdb holds only the in-frame ones, with some missing. The table includes 150,000 to 200,000 clones, less than 85% detected once. The sample comprised PBMCs. These receptors were obtained from a man between 18 and 29 years old in good health and CMV-seropositive.

V usage is TRBV28 and J usage is TRBJ2-7, with 8 bases matching TRBD1. CDR3 size: 14 residues. CDR1 is MDHEN and CDR2 is SYDVKM in the germline V gene. The ends lost 4 bases at V and 6 bases at J; junction bases unmatched: 8. CDR3 nucleotide sequence: TGTGCCAGCAGTTCGACAGGGGAAGGTAGCGAGCAGTACTTC. Translating gives CASSSTGEGSEQYF.

V is TRBV21-1 and J is TRBJ1-2; TRBD1 was called by the table and not checked on the DNA. TRBV21-1 is noted as a pseudogene. The CDR3 sequence is 13 residues long. This CDR3 reads CASSKGRGNGYTF. CDR3 nucleotide sequence: TGTGCCAGCAGCAAAGGAAGGGGCAATGGCTACACCTTC.